These T cell receptor beta chains were read from a single sample in a study of T cell repertoires in cytomegalovirus infection. Their antigens remain unidentified. Using its own MiXCR run on the reads, TCRdb lists one record per CDR3 protein. The data hold some 320,000 distinct CDR3 sequences, with roughly 28% observed a single time. The source was cultured PBMCs, collected from culture after CMV antigen stimulation. Source of these receptors: a human donor in good health (CMV status not recorded). Some clones in this sample may be carry-over from other donors' samples. Each CDR3 is given with its conserved first and last residue. Fields, in order: D gene, V gene, J gene, clone size, CDR3 protein, CDR3 DNA. D genes are given only for firm matches. Clone size is shown for a subset of rows, as once, few, many or a class of expanded clone.

>NA|TRBV20-1|TRBJ1-1|NA
CSARGVSEAFF
TGCAGTGCTAGGGGGGTTTCTGAAGCTTTCTTT
>TRBD2|TRBV6-5|TRBJ2-7|few
CASSYSRPSGSRLYEQYF
TGTGCCAGCAGTTACTCGAGGCCTAGCGGCAGTCGGCTTTACGAGCAGTACTTC
>TRBD2|TRBV12-3/TRBV12-4|TRBJ2-5|many
CASSFTGGETQYF
TGTGCCAGCAGTTTCACGGGAGGGGAGACCCAGTACTTC
>NA|TRBV7-9|TRBJ2-7|NA
CASSGRLSTYEQYF
TGTGCCAGCAGCGGCCGGTTGTCTACCTACGAGCAGTACTTC
>TRBD1|TRBV6-5|TRBJ2-7|NA
CASSSSGQGRYEQYF
TGTGCCAGCAGTTCCTCGGGACAGGGTCGTTACGAGCAGTACTTC
>NA|TRBV19|TRBJ1-3|once
CASTLGVDGTIYF
TGTGCCAGTACGTTGGGGGTGGATGGCACCATATATTTT
>NA|TRBV7-2|TRBJ1-6|few
CASSPPDPVGSPLHF
TGTGCCAGCAGCCCCCCGGACCCGGTAGGGTCACCCCTCCACTTT
>NA|TRBV6-1|TRBJ2-1|few
CASSSQPPSGEYNEQFF
TGTGCCAGCAGTTCCCAACCCCCCAGCGGAGAATACAATGAGCAGTTCTTC
>NA|TRBV27|TRBJ1-2|NA
CASSLSASIEGYTF
TGTGCCAGCAGTTTATCAGCGAGCATCGAAGGCTACACCTTC
>TRBD1|TRBV15|TRBJ2-1|few
CATSGDRARYNEQFF
TGTGCCACCAGCGGGGACAGGGCAAGGTACAATGAGCAGTTCTTC
>NA|TRBV20-1|TRBJ1-6|NA
CSAGEGPGAPLHF
TGCAGTGCTGGAGAGGGGCCCGGAGCACCCCTCCACTTT
>NA|TRBV28|TRBJ2-7|few
CASSTPLGGGVEQYF
TGTGCCAGCAGTACCCCCTTGGGAGGGGGAGTCGAGCAGTACTTC
>NA|TRBV12-3/TRBV12-4|TRBJ2-7|NA
CASSLGTPYSYEQYF
TGTGCCAGCAGTTTAGGGACGCCCTATTCCTACGAGCAGTACTTC
>NA|TRBV2|TRBJ1-5|NA
CATSLGLNQPQHF
TGTGCCACTTCACTGGGGTTAAATCAGCCCCAGCATTTT
>TRBD2|TRBV7-2|TRBJ2-1|NA
CASSLRGASGRGNEQFF
TGTGCCAGCAGCTTAAGAGGGGCTAGCGGGAGGGGCAATGAGCAGTTCTTC
>NA|TRBV7-2|TRBJ2-7|few
CASSWLEGDEQYF
TGTGCCAGCAGCTGGCTGGAGGGGGACGAGCAGTACTTC
>NA|TRBV7-6|TRBJ2-3|few
CASSLGYSRTDTQYF
TGTGCCAGCAGCTTAGGTTACAGTAGGACAGATACGCAGTATTTT
>TRBD2|TRBV7-9|TRBJ2-1|NA
CASSSRTSGSDEQFF
TGTGCCAGCAGCTCCAGGACTAGCGGGAGTGATGAGCAGTTCTTC
>NA|TRBV19|TRBJ1-2|NA
CASEMAPGTNNYGYTF
TGTGCCAGTGAAATGGCCCCCGGAACGAATAACTATGGCTACACCTTC
>NA|TRBV6-5|TRBJ2-7|NA
CASSYGQTGSFYEQYF
TGTGCCAGCAGTTACGGGCAAACAGGGAGCTTCTACGAGCAGTACTTC
>NA|TRBV5-1|TRBJ2-3|NA
CASRSPSSTDTQYF
TGCGCCAGCAGGAGCCCTTCTAGCACAGATACGCAGTATTTT
>TRBD1|TRBV10-3|TRBJ2-7|NA
CAISPGQGTYEQYF
TGTGCCATCAGTCCCGGACAGGGGACCTACGAGCAGTACTTC
>TRBD2|TRBV12-5|TRBJ2-5|few
CASGLRVAGGRSAAQYF
TGTGCTAGTGGTTTGCGGGTAGCGGGGGGCCGAAGCGCGGCCCAGTACTTC
>NA|TRBV7-8|TRBJ1-2|NA
CASSLRDGGTDGYTF
TGTGCCAGCAGCTTACGGGACGGAGGAACCGATGGCTACACCTTC
>NA|TRBV11-2|TRBJ2-1|once
CASSPGRPLRDNEQFF
TGTGCCAGCAGCCCGGGGCGACCCTTGAGGGACAATGAGCAGTTCTTC
>TRBD1|TRBV28|TRBJ1-2|NA
CASSSSGTGNYGYTF
TGTGCCAGCAGTTCTTCAGGGACAGGGAACTATGGCTACACCTTC
>NA|TRBV20-1|TRBJ2-5|NA
CSVSQEETQYF
TGCAGTGTAAGTCAGGAAGAGACCCAGTACTTC
>TRBD2|TRBV7-2|TRBJ2-5|few
CASSPQAGGETQYF
TGTGCCAGCAGCCCACAGGCGGGGGGAGAGACCCAGTACTTC
>NA|TRBV6-1|TRBJ2-5|few
CASVREQQETQYF
TGTGCCAGCGTTAGGGAGCAGCAAGAGACCCAGTACTTC
>NA|TRBV6-6|TRBJ1-6|NA
CASSYDVRKDSPLHF
TGTGCCAGCAGTTACGATGTGAGAAAGGATTCACCCCTCCACTTT
>NA|TRBV9|TRBJ1-6|NA
CASSPHSGYNSPLHF
TGTGCCAGCAGCCCGCACTCCGGGTATAATTCACCCCTCCACTTT
>TRBD1|TRBV7-9|TRBJ1-6|few
CASTGGGDRYNSPLHF
TGTGCCAGCACCGGAGGGGGGGACAGGTATAATTCACCCCTCCACTTT
>NA|TRBV7-3|TRBJ1-1|NA
CASSGSRGASRTEAFF
TGTGCCAGCAGCGGGAGTAGGGGGGCCTCTAGAACTGAAGCTTTCTTT
>NA|TRBV18|TRBJ2-2|few
CASSQGANTGELFF
TGTGCCAGCTCACAGGGGGCGAACACCGGGGAGCTGTTTTTT
>NA|TRBV5-1|TRBJ2-1|once
CASSLVGGPESNEQFF
TGCGCCAGCAGCTTGGTCGGAGGTCCGGAGAGTAATGAGCAGTTCTTC
>TRBD1|TRBV9|TRBJ1-1|NA
CASSVVGTGETEAFF
TGTGCCAGCAGCGTAGTCGGGACAGGGGAGACTGAAGCTTTCTTT
>NA|TRBV7-8|TRBJ1-4|NA
CASSPLASTNEKLFF
TGTGCCAGCAGCCCCTTAGCCTCAACTAATGAAAAACTGTTTTTT
>TRBD2|TRBV7-3|TRBJ2-1|many
CASSPWTSGKGPNEQFF
TGTGCCAGCAGCCCATGGACTAGCGGGAAAGGCCCCAATGAGCAGTTCTTC
>TRBD1|TRBV6-5|TRBJ1-6|few
CASSYSNRGDSPLHF
TGTGCCAGCAGTTACTCGAACAGGGGTGATTCACCCCTCCACTTT
>NA|TRBV7-6|TRBJ2-2|NA
CASSFSGHGVRGANTGELFF
TGTGCCAGCAGCTTCTCAGGTCATGGGGTCCGCGGGGCGAACACCGGGGAGCTGTTTTTT
>NA|TRBV27|TRBJ1-6|few
CASSFLDNSPLHF
TGTGCCAGCAGTTTCCTGGATAATTCACCCCTCCACTTT
>TRBD1|TRBV30|TRBJ1-2|NA
CASGDSLRYSNYGYTF
TGTGCCTCCGGGGACAGCCTACGATATTCCAACTATGGCTACACCTTC
>NA|TRBV12-3/TRBV12-4|TRBJ1-2|once
CASRGRDSYGYTF
TGTGCCAGCAGAGGAAGGGACTCCTATGGCTACACCTTC
>NA|TRBV6-1|TRBJ1-6|NA
CASSEVGLISPLHF
TGTGCCAGCAGTGAAGTGGGACTGATTTCACCCCTCCACTTT
>NA|TRBV7-9|TRBJ2-7|NA
CASSPVAGEQYF
TGTGCCAGCAGCCCCGTGGCCGGCGAGCAGTACTTC